This entry lists 27 T cell receptor beta chains sequenced from one sample in a study of STAT5B mutations in CD4+ large granular lymphocyte leukemia. Assay: immunoSEQ multiplex PCR; the TCRdb copy retains only in-frame clones and omits some. The sample yields 30,000 or so clones, over 80% seen once. Sequenced material: CD4+ T cells from blood buffy coats. The source is a human donor in good health.

The genes are TRBV28 and TRBJ2-7; D gene unclear. The germline V gene has CDR1 MDHEN and CDR2 SYDVKM. The V end was cut by 2 bases, the J end by 6 bases, with 8 bases between. This CDR3 has 12 amino acids. In DNA, the CDR3 is TGTGCCAGCAGTTTAAACCAGTTCGAGCAGTACTTC. It specifies CASSLNQFEQYF.

The chain's CDR3 is CASSFTTPKATEAFF. For the CDR3, the DNA is TGTGCCAGTAGTTTCACGACACCCAAGGCCACTGAAGCTTTCTTT. The J gene is TRBJ1-1, the V gene TRBV19; no reliable D call. The CDR3 has 15 amino acids. Between the trimmed V and J ends, which lost 5 bases and 4 bases, there was a span of 17 bases. The germline gives CDR1 LNHDA, CDR2 SQIVND (reference sequence).

In DNA form, the CDR3 reads TGTGCCAGCAAGACAGGTACCCTACCGCTCTCCTACAATGAGCAGTTCTTC. This codes for CASKTGTLPLSYNEQFF. The V and J genes are TRBV27 and TRBJ2-1, with a tentative D call TRBD1 (6 bases). Per germline, CDR1 MNHEY and CDR2 SMNVEV (reference sequence). V shed 7 bases and J shed 0 bases, with 19 bases lying between them. The CDR3 consists of 17 residues.

The rearrangement uses TRBV28 and TRBJ1-2; 7 positions match TRBD1. Germline values: CDR1 MDHEN, CDR2 SYDVKM. V shed 3 bases, J shed 6 bases, and the junction held 16 bases outside the gene matches. CDR3 length equals 17 residues. This chain's CDR3 is CASSLGGAGIQGDGYTF. In nucleotides, the CDR3 is TGTGCCAGCAGTTTGGGAGGGGCGGGGATTCAGGGGGATGGCTACACCTTC.

This rearrangement joins TRBV5-4 to TRBJ1-3, with D unresolved. Germline CDR1 SGHNT, CDR2 YYREEE (reference sequence). The CDR3 has 15 amino acids. V was trimmed by 0 bases and J by 1 base, leaving 8 bases between them. The CDR3 coding sequence is TGTGCCAGCAGCTTGGCCGGAAATTCTGGAAACACCATATATTTT. Translation: CASSLAGNSGNTIYF.

J is TRBJ2-7 and V is TRBV5-1; 10 bases map to TRBD1. After removal of 2 bases from V and 6 bases from J, the junction contained 5 bases not matched to a gene. CDR3 size: 14 residues. Per the germline V gene, CDR1 is SGHRS and CDR2 is YFSETQ. The CDR3 protein is CASSFGTGDAEQYF. The CDR3 DNA follows: TGCGCCAGCAGCTTCGGGACAGGGGACGCCGAGCAGTACTTC.

The chain joins TRBV6-1 to TRBJ2-7; 8 bases match TRBD1. The CDR3 covers 13 residues. Germline V CDR1 and CDR2: MNHNS, SASEGT. V lost 7 bases and J lost 3; bases outside the gene matches: 5. The CDR3 sequence: CASKPGQDYEQYF. The CDR3 region has the DNA TGTGCCAGCAAACCGGGACAGGACTACGAGCAGTACTTC.

This chain links TRBV29-1 with TRBJ1-1; the match to TRBD1 covers 7 bases. The V gene's germline CDR1 is SQVTM and CDR2 ANQGSEA. Trimming took 7 bases from V and 4 from J; bases not matched to a gene: 9. The CDR3 has 13 amino acids. For the CDR3, the DNA is TGCAGCGCTGGGACAGAGTGGGTCACTGAAGCTTTCTTT. It specifies CSAGTEWVTEAFF.

The chain recombines TRBV6-5 with TRBJ2-1; D unclear. The germline CDR1 and CDR2 sequences are MNHEY and SVGAGI. The V and J ends lost 1 base and 1 base respectively, with 5 bases between them. There are 14 residues in the CDR3. CDR3 in amino acids: CASSYLGSYNEQFF. The CDR3, as DNA: TGTGCCAGCAGTTACTTGGGGTCCTACAATGAGCAGTTCTTC.

This chain connects TRBV7-9 to TRBJ2-7, with 7 bases aligning to TRBD1. Germline values: CDR1 SEHNR, CDR2 FQNEAQ (reference sequence). This CDR3 spans 14 amino acids. The trim removed 5 bases at V and 0 bases at J, leaving 4 bases unmatched. The CDR3: CASSRQGLSYEQYF. The CDR3 DNA follows: TGTGCCAGCAGCAGACAGGGTCTCTCCTACGAGCAGTACTTC.

The CDR3 loop is CASWGTLLDTQYF. Here the CDR3 DNA reads TGTGCCAGTTGGGGCACCCTCTTAGATACGCAGTATTTT. V usage is TRBV2 and J usage is TRBJ2-3; D may be TRBD1 (5 bases). Per the germline V gene, CDR1 is SNHLY and CDR2 is FYNNEI. Trimming took 9 bases from V and 5 from J, leaving 15 bases between them. This CDR3 contains 13 residues.

The chain employs TRBV7-2 and TRBJ2-2; the match to TRBD2 covers 10 bases. CDR3 size: 16 residues. Germline values: CDR1 SGHTA, CDR2 FQGNSA. The J segment lost 4 bases and the V segment lost 3 bases, leaving 5 bases of the junction unmatched. The CDR3 DNA reads TGTGCCAGCAGCTTCCCGACTAGCGGGCGCACCGGGGAGCTGTTTTTT. Translated: CASSFPTSGRTGELFF. Using reference TRBV7-2 and TRBJ2-2 for the parts outside the CDR3, the full variable domain is GAGVSQSPSNKVTEKGKDVELRCDPISGHTALYWYRQSLGQGLEFLIYFQGNSAPDKSGLPSDRFSAERTGGSVSTLTIQRTQQEDSAVYLCASSFPTSGRTGELFFGEGSRLTVL.

This clone was observed once. The chain carries TRBV7-2 and TRBJ2-1; 7 positions agree with TRBD1. The ends lost 5 bases at V and 6 bases at J; junction bases unmatched: 7. CDR1 and CDR2 from the germline V gene are SGHTA and FQGNSA. The CDR3 consists of 14 residues. This CDR3 is CASSRGQRINEQFF. The CDR3 nucleotides are TGTGCCAGCAGCAGGGGACAGAGAATCAATGAGCAGTTCTTC.

V and J are TRBV27 and TRBJ2-5; possibly TRBD1 for D (6 bases). The V end was cut by 6 bases, the J end by 4 bases, with 21 bases between. The CDR3 is made up of 16 amino acids. CDR1 MNHEY and CDR2 SMNVEV come from the germline V gene (reference sequence). In nucleotides, the CDR3 is TGTGCCAGCAGGAGAAATTCGGGACACTGGGTAGAGACCCAGTACTTC. Translated: CASRRNSGHWVETQYF.

This chain uses TRBV5-1 with TRBJ2-7, with TRBD2 matching over 11 bases. Trimming removed 3 bases from V and 3 bases from J; junction bases left unmatched: 5. Per the germline V gene, CDR1 is SGHRS and CDR2 is YFSETQ. This CDR3 is built from 15 residues. CDR3 region: CASSYGGTSGYEQYF. The CDR3 DNA reads as TGCGCCAGCAGCTACGGTGGGACTAGCGGCTACGAGCAGTACTTC.

There are a few counts of this clone. This sequence joins TRBV28 and TRBJ1-2; D possibly corresponds to TRBD1 (5 bases). Germline loops: CDR1 MDHEN, CDR2 SYDVKM. CDR3 length: 13 amino acids. V was trimmed by 3 bases and J by 2 bases, leaving 7 bases between them. CDR3 DNA: TGTGCCAGCAGTTTCCAGGGAAACTATGGCTACACCTTC. This encodes CASSFQGNYGYTF.

This clone showed up just once. This sequence joins TRBV30 and TRBJ2-6; TRBD1 might be the D (5 bases). Trimming shortened V by 5 bases and J by 2 bases, and 7 bases separated the two germline ends. The germline CDR1 and CDR2 sequences are GTSNPN and SVGIG (reference sequence). The CDR3 runs to 13 residues. The CDR3 spells CAWDSTGANVLTF. CDR3 DNA: TGTGCCTGGGACAGTACTGGGGCCAACGTCCTGACTTTC.

The chain carries TRBV6-5 and TRBJ2-7; D is perhaps TRBD1 (5 bases). This CDR3 is 12 amino acids long. Germline V lookup: CDR1 MNHEY, CDR2 SVGAGI. Trimming shortened V by 3 bases and J by 3 bases, and 6 bases separated the two germline ends. The CDR3, as DNA: TGTGCCAGCAGTTATAGGGGCTACGAGCAGTACTTC. Amino acids: CASSYRGYEQYF.

Turning to this clone: It may be a read error: a sequence one base away is much more abundant. The chain is built from TRBV5-5 and TRBJ2-5; no clear D gene. With 2 bases removed from V and 4 bases from J, the gap between germline ends came to 3 bases. CDR1 and CDR2 (germline): SGHKS, YYEKEE (reference sequence). This CDR3 spans 11 amino acids. CDR3: CASSFGETQYF. CDR3 sequence (DNA): TGTGCCAGCAGCTTTGGAGAGACCCAGTACTTC.

This clone was observed a single time. This rearrangement joins TRBV10-2 to TRBJ1-2; the D is unclear. The CDR3 covers 15 residues. Germline CDR1 WSHSY, CDR2 SAAADI. The germline V and J ends were trimmed by 2 bases and 4 bases, with 14 bases remaining between them. CDR3 protein: CASSETRQAGYGYTF. CDR3 nucleotide sequence: TGCGCCAGCAGTGAGACGAGACAAGCGGGCTATGGCTACACCTTC.

The V and J genes are TRBV27 and TRBJ1-5; TRBD1 matches at 7 bases. The CDR3 totals 13 residues. Germline lookup yields CDR1 MNHEY and CDR2 SMNVEV (reference sequence). V shed 8 bases and J 4 bases; nucleotides not matched to a gene: 5. The CDR3: CASGRQGNQPQHF. The CDR3 nucleotides are TGTGCCAGCGGGCGACAGGGTAATCAGCCCCAGCATTTT.

V is TRBV18 and J is TRBJ1-1, with TRBD1 matching 7 bases. Germline values: CDR1 KGHSH, CDR2 LQKENI. V was clipped by 2 bases and J by 3 bases; unmatched bases: 6. This CDR3 region has 15 residues. The CDR3 DNA reads as TGTGCCAGCTCACCAGGAGGGGGCGCTTACACTGAAGCTTTCTTT. Translating gives CASSPGGGAYTEAFF.

The chain carries TRBV4-2 and TRBJ2-1; 13 bases are shared with TRBD2. This CDR3 has 16 residues. V shed 4 bases and J 7 bases; nucleotides not matched to a gene: 7. Germline assignment: CDR1 LGHNA and CDR2 YNFKEQ. CDR3 nucleotide sequence: TGTGCCAGCAGCCGGGTAGGGACTAGCGGGATAAATGAGCAGTTCTTC. This translates into CASSRVGTSGINEQFF.

The chain uses TRBV27 and TRBJ2-1; 8 bases are shared with TRBD2. The CDR3 is made up of 16 amino acids. With 6 bases clipped from V and 7 bases from J, the junction kept 14 bases outside the gene matches. Germline assignment: CDR1 MNHEY and CDR2 SMNVEV (reference sequence). The CDR3 coding sequence is TGTGCCAGCAGCACCATCGGGAGGGTGAGGGGGAATGAGCAGTTCTTC. Protein product: CASSTIGRVRGNEQFF.

The V call is TRBV7-2, the J call TRBJ2-6, with 8 bases that match TRBD1. This CDR3 is 16 amino acids long. Germline V CDR1 and CDR2: SGHTA, FQGNSA. V shed 5 bases, J shed 2 bases, and the junction held 5 bases outside the gene matches. The CDR3 bases are TGTGCCAGCAGCCCGCGGACAGGGACTGGGGCCAACGTCCTGACTTTC. Protein: CASSPRTGTGANVLTF.

This chain links TRBV7-2 with TRBJ1-3; D is uncertain. This CDR3 has 14 amino acids. The V and J ends lost 1 base and 2 bases respectively, with 6 bases between them. Germline-derived CDR1 and CDR2 are SGHTA and FQGNSA. The CDR3 is CASSLGTPGNTIYF. DNA for the CDR3: TGTGCCAGCAGCTTAGGGACCCCTGGAAACACCATATATTTT. The entire variable domain, with the rest obtained from reference TRBV7-2 and TRBJ1-3, is as follows: GAGVSQSPSNKVTEKGKDVELRCDPISGHTALYWYRQSLGQGLEFLIYFQGNSAPDKSGLPSDRFSAERTGGSVSTLTIQRTQQEDSAVYLCASSLGTPGNTIYFGEGSWLTVV.

This chain connects TRBV14 to TRBJ2-1; perhaps TRBD1 as D (6 bases). CDR1 is SGHDN and CDR2 is FVKESK in the germline V gene. The V end lost 3 bases, the J end lost 4 bases, and 16 bases lay between the germline ends. CDR3 size: 16 residues. Written as DNA, the CDR3 is TGTGCCAGCAGCCATGGTACAGGGATGGGGTACAATGAGCAGTTCTTC. Its translation: CASSHGTGMGYNEQFF.